Listed below are T cell receptor beta chains from one sample, sequenced in a study of blood T cell repertoires in COVID-19. Only in-frame clones appear in the TCRdb table, and some are missing; sequencing was by immunoSEQ multiplex PCR. The top ten clones hold roughly 6.1% of a sample with some 300,000 clones, 85% to 90% of them seen once. The sequencing sample was made of peripheral blood. All receptors come from a woman between 45 and 60 years old with COVID-19, enrolled during active disease. CDR3s include the opening cysteine and the closing phenylalanine or tryptophan.

V: TRBV5-1
CDR3: CASSLDRGNTEAFF

V: TRBV19
CDR3: CASSSEGQGGSNQPQHF

V: TRBV11-2
CDR3: CASSLGTRFPDTQYF

V: TRBV24-1
CDR3: CATSEGGVANYGYTF

V: TRBV7-9
CDR3: CASSFEEAATDTQYF

V: TRBV3-1/TRBV3-2
CDR3: CASGPYDRLGSGYTF

V: TRBV7-2
CDR3: CASSSSGPTGRHEQFF

V: TRBV2
CDR3: CASRRQGVNTEAFF

V: TRBV13
CDR3: CASSLSGERNQPQHF

V: TRBV7-3
CDR3: CASSLTEGNTEAFF

V: TRBV4-2
CDR3: CASSQGEGGKTEAFF

V: TRBV7-2
CDR3: CASSAGASSYNEQFF

V: TRBV7-9
CDR3: CASSLVRGNSPLHF

V: TRBV5-4
CDR3: CASSSPRATLYEQYF

V: TRBV3-1/TRBV3-2
CDR3: CASSQLDEAFF

V: TRBV4-2
CDR3: CASSQRLAGGSSYEQYF

V: TRBV5-6
CDR3: CASSYRTGAGTDTQYF

V: TRBV7-3
CDR3: CASTSGRNIGEQYF

V: TRBV5-1
CDR3: CASSLAGVSYNEQFF

V: TRBV5-1
CDR3: CASSLGTSGLAKNIQYF

V: TRBV6-5
CDR3: CASSQGLTPYEQYF

V: TRBV6-2/TRBV6-3
CDR3: CASSAAGTGNQPQHF

V: TRBV5-5
CDR3: CASSRLDREETQYF

V: TRBV9
CDR3: CASSLAGGPNEQFF

V: TRBV10-1
CDR3: CASSLAGGETQYF

V: TRBV3-1/TRBV3-2
CDR3: CASSPDGTKQYF

V: TRBV7-8
CDR3: CASSLPGQGVEQYF

V: TRBV11-1
CDR3: CASSEQAPYGYTF

V: TRBV24-1
CDR3: CATSDSPGQITSSAGMAQYF

V: TRBV2
CDR3: CASSERSGPNEKLFF

V: TRBV24-1
CDR3: CATSDYSLQNEQFF

V: TRBV18
CDR3: CASSLLAPGAYNEQFF

V: TRBV25-1
CDR3: CASSEFRGGETQYF

V: TRBV5-4
CDR3: CASSLPGLASYNEQFF

V: TRBV30
CDR3: CAWATGTGPYNEQFF

V: TRBV27
CDR3: CASSSLTHGYTF

V: TRBV18
CDR3: CASSTDSYNEQFF

V: TRBV18
CDR3: CASSPIQGAYEKLFF

V: TRBV7-9
CDR3: CASSFRQGEGEKLFF

V: TRBV30
CDR3: CAWSPQVAKNIQYF

V: TRBV29-1
CDR3: CSVGVTQGGPETQYF

V: TRBV5-6
CDR3: CASSNPGTYGEAFF

V: TRBV29-1
CDR3: CSAEGGQGYEQYF

V: TRBV6-5
CDR3: CASSWGLRAGDDEQYF

V: TRBV2
CDR3: CASRRSGTASYEQYF

V: TRBV19
CDR3: CASNLGQSLNSPLHF

V: TRBV18
CDR3: CASSPTGTASPLHF

V: TRBV9
CDR3: CASSTLGNSPLHF

V: TRBV11-3
CDR3: CASSSSATQFF

V: TRBV12-5
CDR3: CASGFDRGYEQYF

V: TRBV19
CDR3: CASSKYGTVGAFF

V: TRBV5-1
CDR3: CASRESSGNTIYF

V: TRBV6-6
CDR3: CASSYGTDPFNQPQHF

V: TRBV30
CDR3: CAWSAQGGSQAFF

V: TRBV5-4
CDR3: CASSFGGPQNIQYF

V: TRBV10-3
CDR3: CAISGGPSYEQYF

V: TRBV7-2
CDR3: CASSFTPGAGTEAFF

V: TRBV5-1
CDR3: CASSRDKMNTEAFF